These T cell receptor beta chains were read from a single sample in a study of blood T cell repertoires in COVID-19. The protocol was immunoSEQ multiplex PCR, while the TCRdb copy is restricted to in-frame clones and leaves out a portion. The profile shows over 85,000 clones, around 90% of them singletons. Material for sequencing was peripheral blood. The receptor set was obtained from a male donor with acute or convalescent COVID-19. Both conserved end residues are trimmed from each CDR3.

v_call cdr3_length cdr3_aa
TRBV10-3 11 AISDGGAGEQF
TRBV6-5 12 ASRTSGPTDTQY
TRBV3-1/TRBV3-2 14 ASSQGTGWRNTEAF
TRBV6-6 14 ASSSRTGADNSPLH
TRBV9 14 ASSGLPGGEGEKLF
TRBV28 10 ASSLLERALH
TRBV7-9 12 ASSPPAGTGEQY
TRBV6-5 14 ASSSGTSGGTYEQY
TRBV18 11 ASSLLNRDEQF
TRBV18 12 ASSSTGPSETQY
TRBV11-3 16 ASSPGLAGGTNTGELF
TRBV6-6 9 ASTGEYEQY
TRBV6-6 13 ASSYRGQAGTEAF
TRBV27 10 ASGVYGSPLH
TRBV7-3 12 ASSLTGTGGVYT
TRBV23-1 14 ASTRESRGHDQPQH
TRBV19 14 ASSLPVAGGTDTQY
TRBV7-9 10 ASSLGPNTQY
TRBV7-9 10 ASSLGALEAF
TRBV11-2 11 ASSTGGPETQY
TRBV4-1 14 ASSQLGQGSINEQF
TRBV2 9 ASTFDFEQY
TRBV28 12 ASSLDGTRHGYT
TRBV27 12 ASSLLLSDNEQF
TRBV6-6 14 ASSYTEDSSGETQY
TRBV9 14 ASGQGTSLGSYEQY
TRBV9 11 ASSPRGSHGYT
TRBV2 10 ATSGGFAEAF
TRBV18 13 ASSPREGADTEAF
TRBV4-1 12 ASSQDRAIEKLF
TRBV7-2 13 ASSLDRGTLRPQH
TRBV10-3 12 ATAGVSGQETQY
TRBV27 13 ASSLSQGAQETQY
TRBV2 12 AGGVGGGTDTQY
TRBV3-1/TRBV3-2 12 ASSRTDHNSPLH
TRBV5-6 14 ASSLGLAEGTDTQY
TRBV3-1/TRBV3-2 13 ASSLTTGGDEKLF
TRBV28 13 ASRTTGAKNYGYT
TRBV7-9 13 ASSRAGGTYNEQF
TRBV5-6 15 ASSWGLGQGDSNEQF
TRBV2 12 ASSDQGKYTEAF
TRBV28 13 ASSPGTGWDQPQH
TRBV27 11 ASRPRGIDTQY
TRBV3-1/TRBV3-2 15 ASSQDLGGGGHNEQF
TRBV6-1 15 ASSESGTGRGSTEAF
TRBV5-5 12 ASSLSGTNTEAF